Each of the 5 T cell receptor beta chains below was sequenced from the same sample in a study of Tregs in tolerant kidney transplant recipients. Clones were read by immunoSEQ multiplex PCR, and TCRdb kept only the in-frame ones, dropping some. The table has 50,000 or so clones, 91% seen once. The sequencing input was Tregs from blood. The source of these receptors is a human donor in good health.

The chain joins TRBV5-4 to TRBJ2-3; the match to TRBD2 covers 10 bases. Trimming at V came to 5 bases and at J to 3 bases, leaving 6 bases not matched to a gene. The CDR3 is made up of 15 amino acids. From germline, CDR1 is SGHNT and CDR2 YYREEE (reference sequence). The CDR3 here is CASRPGAGGTDTQYF. CDR3 bases: TGTGCCAGCAGACCCGGAGCGGGAGGGACAGATACGCAGTATTTT.

The rearrangement links TRBV19 to TRBJ2-1; 11 bases match TRBD2. This CDR3 region has 14 residues. V gave up 5 bases and J gave up 7 bases; unmatched junction bases: 4. The germline CDR1 and CDR2 sequences are LNHDA and SQIVND (reference sequence). CDR3 in DNA: TGTGCCAGTAGTGTAGCGGGAGGGAAGAATGAGCAGTTCTTC. It is translated as CASSVAGGKNEQFF.

The J gene is TRBJ1-2, the V gene TRBV6-1; TRBD1 might be the D (5 bases). CDR1 and CDR2 (germline): MNHNS, SASEGT. This CDR3 spans 14 amino acids. Trimming took 6 bases from V and 6 from J, leaving 17 bases between them. Here the CDR3 reads CASRGGTAGHGYTF. In DNA, the CDR3 is TGTGCCAGCAGGGGGGGGACGGCAGGGCATGGCTACACCTTC.

V and J are TRBV4-1 and TRBJ2-7, with D possibly TRBD2 on 5 matching bases. CDR1 and CDR2 from the germline V gene are MGHRA and YSYEKL. The CDR3 has 16 amino acids. The V and J ends lost 0 bases and 3 bases respectively, with 15 bases between them. The CDR3 spells CASSQDSRLKLYEQYF. DNA for the CDR3: TGCGCCAGCAGCCAAGATTCGAGACTAAAGCTCTACGAGCAGTACTTC.

The chain joins TRBV9 to TRBJ1-1; D possibly corresponds to TRBD1 (5 bases). The CDR3 extends over 15 amino acids. The V end was cut by 0 bases, the J end by 1 base, with 10 bases between. From germline, CDR1 is SGDLS and CDR2 YYNGEE. CDR3 sequence (DNA): TGTGCCAGCAGCGTAGTGGCCAGGGCGAACACTGAAGCTTTCTTT. Translating gives CASSVVARANTEAFF.